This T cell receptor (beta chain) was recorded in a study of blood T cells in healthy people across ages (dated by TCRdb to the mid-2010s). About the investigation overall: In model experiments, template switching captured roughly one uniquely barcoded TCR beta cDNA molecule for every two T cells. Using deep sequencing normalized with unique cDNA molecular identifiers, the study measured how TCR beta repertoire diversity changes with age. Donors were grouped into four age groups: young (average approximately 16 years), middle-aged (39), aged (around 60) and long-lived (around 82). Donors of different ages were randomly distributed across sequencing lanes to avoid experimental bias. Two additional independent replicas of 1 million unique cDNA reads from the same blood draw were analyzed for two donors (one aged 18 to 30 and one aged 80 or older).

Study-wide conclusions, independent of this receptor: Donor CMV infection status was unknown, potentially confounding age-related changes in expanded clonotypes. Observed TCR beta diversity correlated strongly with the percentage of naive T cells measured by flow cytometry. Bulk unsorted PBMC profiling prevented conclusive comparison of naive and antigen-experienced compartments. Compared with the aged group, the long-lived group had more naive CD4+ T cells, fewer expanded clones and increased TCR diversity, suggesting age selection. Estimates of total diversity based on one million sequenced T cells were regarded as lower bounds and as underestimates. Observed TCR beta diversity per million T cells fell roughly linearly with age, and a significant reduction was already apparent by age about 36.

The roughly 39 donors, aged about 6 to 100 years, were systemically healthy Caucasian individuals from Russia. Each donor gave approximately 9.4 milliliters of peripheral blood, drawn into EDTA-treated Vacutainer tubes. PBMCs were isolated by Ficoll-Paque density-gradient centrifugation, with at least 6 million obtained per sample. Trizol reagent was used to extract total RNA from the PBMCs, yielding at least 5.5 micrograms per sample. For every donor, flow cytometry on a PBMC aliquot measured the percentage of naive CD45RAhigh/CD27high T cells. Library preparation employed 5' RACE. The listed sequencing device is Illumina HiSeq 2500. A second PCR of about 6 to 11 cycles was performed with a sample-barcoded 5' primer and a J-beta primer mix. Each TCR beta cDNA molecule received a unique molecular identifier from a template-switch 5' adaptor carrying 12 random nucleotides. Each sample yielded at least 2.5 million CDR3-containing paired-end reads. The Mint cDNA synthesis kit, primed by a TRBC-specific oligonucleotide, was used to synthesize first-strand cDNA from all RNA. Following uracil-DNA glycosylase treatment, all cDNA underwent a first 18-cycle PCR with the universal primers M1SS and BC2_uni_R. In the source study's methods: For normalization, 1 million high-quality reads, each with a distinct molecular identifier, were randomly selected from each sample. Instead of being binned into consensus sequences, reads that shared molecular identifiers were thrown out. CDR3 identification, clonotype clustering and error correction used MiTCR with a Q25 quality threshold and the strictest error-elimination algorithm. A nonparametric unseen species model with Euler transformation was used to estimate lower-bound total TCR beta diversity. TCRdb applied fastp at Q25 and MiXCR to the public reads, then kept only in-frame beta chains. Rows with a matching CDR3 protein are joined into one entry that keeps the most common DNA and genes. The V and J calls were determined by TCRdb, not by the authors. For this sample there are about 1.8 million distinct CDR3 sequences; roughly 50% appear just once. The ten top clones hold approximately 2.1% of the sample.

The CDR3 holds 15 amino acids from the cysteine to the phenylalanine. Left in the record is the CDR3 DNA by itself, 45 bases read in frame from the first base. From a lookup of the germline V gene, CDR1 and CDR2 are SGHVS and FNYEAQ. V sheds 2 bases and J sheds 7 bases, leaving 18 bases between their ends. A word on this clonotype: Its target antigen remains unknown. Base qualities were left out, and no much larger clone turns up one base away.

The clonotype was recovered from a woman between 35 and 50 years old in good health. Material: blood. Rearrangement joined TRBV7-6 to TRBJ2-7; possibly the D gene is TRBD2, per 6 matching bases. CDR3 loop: CASSLKSGDSGEQYF. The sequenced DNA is TGTGCCAGCAGCTTAAAATCGGGGGATTCGGGTGAGCAGTACTTC. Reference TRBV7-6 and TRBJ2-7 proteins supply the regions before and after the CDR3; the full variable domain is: GAGVSQSPRYKVTKRGQDVALRCDPISGHVSLYWYRQALGQGPEFLTYFNYEAQQDKSGLPNDRFSAERPEGSISTLTIQRTEQRDSAMYRCASSLKSGDSGEQYFGPGTRLTVT.